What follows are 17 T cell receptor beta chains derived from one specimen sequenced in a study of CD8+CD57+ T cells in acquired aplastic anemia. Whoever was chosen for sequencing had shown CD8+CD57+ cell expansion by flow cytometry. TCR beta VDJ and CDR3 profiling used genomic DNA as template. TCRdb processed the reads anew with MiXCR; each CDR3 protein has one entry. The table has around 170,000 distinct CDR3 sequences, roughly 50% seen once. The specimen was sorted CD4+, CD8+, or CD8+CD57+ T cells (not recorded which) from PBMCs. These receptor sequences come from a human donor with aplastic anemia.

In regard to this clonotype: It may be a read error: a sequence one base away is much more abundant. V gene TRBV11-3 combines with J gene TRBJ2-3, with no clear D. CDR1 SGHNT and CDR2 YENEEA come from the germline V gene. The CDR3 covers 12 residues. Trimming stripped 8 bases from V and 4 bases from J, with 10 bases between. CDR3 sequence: CASRGDADTQYF. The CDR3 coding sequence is TGTGCCAGCCGTGGCGACGCAGATACGCAGTATTTT.

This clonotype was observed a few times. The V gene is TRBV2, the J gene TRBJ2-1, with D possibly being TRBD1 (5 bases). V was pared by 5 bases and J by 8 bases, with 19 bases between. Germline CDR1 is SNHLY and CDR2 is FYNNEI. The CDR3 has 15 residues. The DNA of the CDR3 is TGTGCCAGCAGTTACGGTCTAGGACACTCGGATGAGCAGTTCTTC. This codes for CASSYGLGHSDEQFF.

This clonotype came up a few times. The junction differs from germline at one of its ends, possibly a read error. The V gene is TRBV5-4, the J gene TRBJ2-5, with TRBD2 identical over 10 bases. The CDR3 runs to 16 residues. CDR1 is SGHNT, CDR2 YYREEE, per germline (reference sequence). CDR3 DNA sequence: TGTGCCAGCAGCGTCGAGGCTAGCGGGAGAATCGAGATCCAGTACTTC. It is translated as CASSVEASGRIEIQYF.

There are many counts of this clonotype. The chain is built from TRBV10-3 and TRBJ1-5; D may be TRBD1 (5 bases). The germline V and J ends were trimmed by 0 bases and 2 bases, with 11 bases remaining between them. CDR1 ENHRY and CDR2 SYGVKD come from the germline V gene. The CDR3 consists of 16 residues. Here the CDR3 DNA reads TGTGCCATCAGTGAGTCCGGGGCGAACGGCAATCAGCCCCAGCATTTT. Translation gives CAISESGANGNQPQHF.

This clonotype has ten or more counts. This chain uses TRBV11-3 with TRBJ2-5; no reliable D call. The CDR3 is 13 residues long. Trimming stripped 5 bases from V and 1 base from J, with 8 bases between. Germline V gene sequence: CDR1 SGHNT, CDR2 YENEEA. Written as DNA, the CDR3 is TGTGCCAGCAGCCGAAGACGCCAAGAGACCCAGTACTTC. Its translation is CASSRRRQETQYF.

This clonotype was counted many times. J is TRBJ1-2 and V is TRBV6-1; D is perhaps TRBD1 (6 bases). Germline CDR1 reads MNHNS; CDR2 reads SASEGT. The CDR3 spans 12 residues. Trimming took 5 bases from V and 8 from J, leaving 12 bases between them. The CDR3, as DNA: TGTGCCAGCAGTCCGGGGGCGGTCGGCTACACCTTC. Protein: CASSPGAVGYTF.

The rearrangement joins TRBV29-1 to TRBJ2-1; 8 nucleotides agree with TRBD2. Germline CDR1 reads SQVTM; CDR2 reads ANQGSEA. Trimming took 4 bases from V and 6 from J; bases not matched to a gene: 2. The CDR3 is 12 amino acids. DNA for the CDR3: TGCAGCGTTGTAGCGGGAATCAATGAGCAGTTCTTC. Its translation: CSVVAGINEQFF.

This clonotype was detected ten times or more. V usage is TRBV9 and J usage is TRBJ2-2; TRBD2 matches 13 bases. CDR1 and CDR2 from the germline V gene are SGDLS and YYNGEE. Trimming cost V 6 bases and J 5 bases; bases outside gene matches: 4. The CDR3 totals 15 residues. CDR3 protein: CASTRTSGGTGELFF. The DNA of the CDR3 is TGTGCCAGCACCCGGACTAGCGGGGGAACCGGGGAGCTGTTTTTT.

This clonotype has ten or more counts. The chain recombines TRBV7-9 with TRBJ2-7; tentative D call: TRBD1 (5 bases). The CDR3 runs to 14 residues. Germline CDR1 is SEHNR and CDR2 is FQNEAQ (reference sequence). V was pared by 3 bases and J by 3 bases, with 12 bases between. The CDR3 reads CASSFPGLGYEQYF. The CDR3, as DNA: TGTGCCAGCAGCTTTCCAGGGTTGGGCTACGAGCAGTACTTC.

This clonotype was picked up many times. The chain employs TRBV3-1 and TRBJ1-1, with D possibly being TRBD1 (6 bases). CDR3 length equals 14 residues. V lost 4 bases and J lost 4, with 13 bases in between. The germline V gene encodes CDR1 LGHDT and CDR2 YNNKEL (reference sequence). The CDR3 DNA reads TGTGCCAGCAGCCCGGGACAAGTGACCACTGAAGCTTTCTTT. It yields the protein CASSPGQVTTEAFF.

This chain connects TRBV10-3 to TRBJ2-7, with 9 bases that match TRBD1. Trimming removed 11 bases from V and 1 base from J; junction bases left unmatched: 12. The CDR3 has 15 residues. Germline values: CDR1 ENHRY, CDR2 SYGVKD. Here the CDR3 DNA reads TGTGCCGCTTCTTCAGGACAGGGGTCATCCTACGAGCAGTACTTC. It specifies CAASSGQGSSYEQYF.

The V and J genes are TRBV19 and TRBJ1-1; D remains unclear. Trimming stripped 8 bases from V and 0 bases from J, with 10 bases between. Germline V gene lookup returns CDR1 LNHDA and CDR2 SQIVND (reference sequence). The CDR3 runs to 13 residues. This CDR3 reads CASSRSMNTEAFF. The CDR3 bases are TGTGCCAGTTCGCGATCCATGAACACTGAAGCTTTCTTT.

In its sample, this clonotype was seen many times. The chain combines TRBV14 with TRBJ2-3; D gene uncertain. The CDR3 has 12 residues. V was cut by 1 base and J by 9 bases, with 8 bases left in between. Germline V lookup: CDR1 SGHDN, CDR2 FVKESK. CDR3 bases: TGTGCCAGCAGCCAAGGTTTACGCACGCAGTATTTT. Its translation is CASSQGLRTQYF. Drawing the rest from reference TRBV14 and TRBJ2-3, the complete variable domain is EAGVTQFPSHSVIEKGQTVTLRCDPISGHDNLYWYRRVMGKEIKFLLHFVKESKQDESGMPNNRFLAERTGGTYSTLKVQPAELEDSGVYFCASSQGLRTQYFGPGTRLTVL.

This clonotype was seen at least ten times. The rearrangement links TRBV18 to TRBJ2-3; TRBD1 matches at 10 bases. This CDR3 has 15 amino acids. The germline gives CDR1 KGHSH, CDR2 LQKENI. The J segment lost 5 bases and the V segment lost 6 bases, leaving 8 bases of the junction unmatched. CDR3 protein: CASSPDRGLGDTQYF. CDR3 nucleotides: TGTGCCAGCTCTCCAGACAGGGGGCTTGGAGATACGCAGTATTTT.

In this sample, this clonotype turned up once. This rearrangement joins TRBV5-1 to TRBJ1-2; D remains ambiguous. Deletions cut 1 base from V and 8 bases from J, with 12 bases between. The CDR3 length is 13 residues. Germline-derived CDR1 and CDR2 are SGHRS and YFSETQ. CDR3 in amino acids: CASSLPGSGGYTF. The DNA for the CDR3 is TGCGCCAGCAGCTTGCCGGGCTCGGGCGGCTACACCTTC.

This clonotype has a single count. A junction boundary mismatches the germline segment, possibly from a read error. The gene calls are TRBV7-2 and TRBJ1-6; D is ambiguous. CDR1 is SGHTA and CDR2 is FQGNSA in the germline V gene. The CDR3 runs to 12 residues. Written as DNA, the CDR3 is TGCGCCAGCAGCCACTCAAATTCACCCCTCCACTTT. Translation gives CASSHSNSPLHF.

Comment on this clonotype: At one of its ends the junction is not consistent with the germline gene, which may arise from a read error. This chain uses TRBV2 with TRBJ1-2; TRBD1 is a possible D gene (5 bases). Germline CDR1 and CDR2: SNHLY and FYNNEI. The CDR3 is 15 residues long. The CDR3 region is CVSSAITGGGYGYTF. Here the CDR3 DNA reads TGTGTCAGCAGTGCCATAACAGGTGGAGGTTATGGCTACACCTTC.